These T cell receptor beta chains were read from a single sample in a study of T cells in Graves' hyperthyroidism and ophthalmopathy. MiXCR was run by TCRdb on the multiplex PCR reads, yielding one entry per CDR3 protein. This table holds about 690,000 distinct CDR3 sequences, approximately 15% found once. The source material was blood. Receptor source: a man over 45 with Graves' hyperthyroidism. The CDR3 runs from the conserved cysteine through the conserved F or W. A D gene is named only where the DNA matches it firmly.

V: TRBV6-1
D: -
J: TRBJ2-1
CDR3: CASLWFAEQFF

V: TRBV2
D: -
J: TRBJ2-3
CDR3: CASSERRSKPNTQYF

V: TRBV5-1
D: -
J: TRBJ2-7
CDR3: CASSAPDSSYEQYF

V: TRBV18
D: -
J: TRBJ1-2
CDR3: CASSPYRGAGGYTF

V: TRBV25-1
D: -
J: TRBJ1-4
CDR3: CASSEAPGRTNEKLFF

V: TRBV2
D: TRBD1
J: TRBJ1-2
CDR3: CASSETGTGVYGYTF

V: TRBV9
D: -
J: TRBJ2-2
CDR3: CASSEGGADGELFF

V: TRBV15
D: -
J: TRBJ1-4
CDR3: CATSRDRGGAEKLFF

V: TRBV7-9
D: TRBD2
J: TRBJ2-1
CDR3: CASSPRLAGVSKLSYNEQFF

V: TRBV29-1
D: -
J: TRBJ2-7
CDR3: CSVADSPHEQYF

V: TRBV11-2
D: -
J: TRBJ1-2
CDR3: CASSPEAGPYGYTF

V: TRBV5-1
D: TRBD1
J: TRBJ2-5
CDR3: CASSWGTAHQETQYF

V: TRBV10-3
D: TRBD2
J: TRBJ2-1
CDR3: CAISETGLADSYNEQFF

V: TRBV7-9
D: TRBD1
J: TRBJ1-1
CDR3: CASSAWGRGDVNTEAFF

V: TRBV29-1
D: -
J: TRBJ2-3
CDR3: CSVARDTQYF

V: TRBV20-1
D: -
J: TRBJ2-1
CDR3: CSASRGGLHNEQFF

V: TRBV28
D: TRBD1
J: TRBJ1-2
CDR3: CASSALGQATDYGYTF

V: TRBV20-1
D: TRBD1
J: TRBJ1-2
CDR3: CSAQEWTGFGYTF

V: TRBV27
D: TRBD1
J: TRBJ2-7
CDR3: CASSLLDRLGEQYF

V: TRBV5-1
D: -
J: TRBJ2-1
CDR3: CASSLTRGDSPLHNEQFF

V: TRBV20-1
D: -
J: TRBJ2-7
CDR3: CSARVGAAYEQYF

V: TRBV6-1
D: -
J: TRBJ1-6
CDR3: CASSVAGVGNSPLHF

V: TRBV7-3
D: TRBD2
J: TRBJ2-1
CDR3: CASSLREGGFHEQFF

V: TRBV28
D: -
J: TRBJ2-5
CDR3: CASSFGGGQETQYF

V: TRBV9
D: TRBD1
J: TRBJ1-6
CDR3: CASSARQGSDNSPLHF

V: TRBV7-3
D: -
J: TRBJ1-1
CDR3: CASSKRKGVNTEAFF

V: TRBV12-3/TRBV12-4
D: -
J: TRBJ1-5
CDR3: CASSESDGQPQHF